This T cell receptor (beta chain) was recovered during a study of blood T cell repertoires in COVID-19. V was pared by 8 bases and J by 4 bases, with 12 bases of the junction left unmatched. Germline CDR1 and CDR2: SGHDT and YYEEEE. CDR3 length equals 15 residues. Profiling relied on immunoSEQ multiplex PCR, and the TCRdb table lists in-frame clones only, not all of them. The sample has under 35,000 clones, 75% to 90% seen once. The J gene is TRBJ1-2, the V gene TRBV5-6; 9 nucleotides agree with TRBD1. The source of this sequence is a man aged 55 to 69 with active COVID-19. Input material: peripheral blood. CDR3 protein: CASNRQGEDRYGYTF. CDR3 nucleotides: TGTGCCAGTAACCGACAGGGGGAGGACCGCTATGGCTACACCTTC.